These 32 T cell receptor beta chains were sequenced from one sample in a study of memory CD4+ T cells and cytomegalovirus serostatus. The sort gate was single viable CD3+CD4+CD8-CD45RO+ cells for memory CD4+ T cells. The protocol was immunoSEQ multiplex PCR, while the TCRdb copy is restricted to in-frame clones and leaves out a portion. Here the sample spans 46,000 or so clones, about 78% being singletons. What was sequenced was memory CD4+ T cells from blood. The receptors come from an adult in good health and CMV-seronegative.

CDR3 sequence reads: CAISDTGSGETQYF. CDR3 sequence (DNA): TGTGCCATCAGTGATACAGGGTCGGGGGAGACCCAGTACTTC. The V call is TRBV10-3, the J call TRBJ2-5; the D gene is possibly TRBD1 (6 bases). The CDR3 loop spans 14 amino acids. Germline V gene lookup returns CDR1 ENHRY and CDR2 SYGVKD. V shed 3 bases and J shed 5 bases, with 13 bases lying between them.

The chain couples TRBV7-3 to TRBJ1-2; TRBD1 agrees at 7 bases. This CDR3 is built from 16 residues. Germline CDR1 is SGHTA and CDR2 is FQGTGA. V lost 5 bases, J lost 4 bases, and 13 bases stayed unmatched. The CDR3: CASSLSGQPTSYGYTF. The DNA for the CDR3 is TGTGCCAGCAGCCTCTCGGGACAGCCCACCTCCTATGGCTACACCTTC.

V and J are TRBV19 and TRBJ1-6, with 7 bases fitting TRBD1. The CDR3 covers 12 residues. Trimming removed 10 bases from V and 7 bases from J; junction bases left unmatched: 4. Germline CDR1 reads LNHDA; CDR2 reads SQIVND (reference sequence). As DNA, the CDR3 is TGTGCCACCCGACAGGGCAATTCACCCCTCCACTTT. The encoded protein is CATRQGNSPLHF.

The chain employs TRBV6-1 and TRBJ2-3, with D maybe TRBD2 (5 bases). Trimming left V 10 bases short and J 3 bases short, with 20 bases between. This CDR3 comprises 15 residues. In germline, CDR1 is MNHNS, CDR2 SASEGT. In nucleotides, the CDR3 is TGTGCCACCCTGAGAGGTGCGACGGGGACAGATACGCAGTATTTT. Translation gives CATLRGATGTDTQYF.

This chain joins TRBV11-3 and TRBJ2-3; perhaps TRBD2 as D (6 bases). Germline V lookup: CDR1 SGHNT, CDR2 YENEEA. V dropped 4 bases and J dropped 2 bases, with 16 bases sitting between them. The CDR3 loop spans 16 amino acids. CDR3 sequence: CASSSGGAPNTDTQYF. DNA of the CDR3: TGTGCCAGCAGCTCCGGGGGTGCCCCCAACACAGATACGCAGTATTTT.

This clone was detected a few times. This chain links TRBV27 with TRBJ2-4, with D possibly being TRBD2 (7 bases). CDR1 is MNHEY and CDR2 is SMNVEV in the germline V gene (reference sequence). Deletions cut 8 bases from V and 5 bases from J, with 19 bases between. CDR3 length: 15 residues. CDR3 in amino acids: CASWGGGSGENIQYF. The CDR3 DNA follows: TGTGCCAGCTGGGGGGGCGGTTCAGGCGAAAACATTCAGTACTTC.

The J gene is TRBJ2-4, the V gene TRBV5-4; 7 positions match TRBD1. Losses at the gene ends were 1 base for V and 5 bases for J; bases not matched to a gene: 6. Germline CDR1 reads SGHNT; CDR2 reads YYREEE (reference sequence). This CDR3 has 15 residues. The chain's CDR3 is CASSLQTGLENIQYF. CDR3 bases: TGTGCCAGCAGCTTGCAGACAGGGTTGGAAAACATTCAGTACTTC. Based on the CDR3 plus reference TRBV5-4 and TRBJ2-4, the full variable domain is ETGVTQSPTHLIKTRGQQVTLRCSSQSGHNTVSWYQQALGQGPQFIFQYYREEENGRGNFPPRFSGLQFPNYSSELNVNALELDDSALYLCASSLQTGLENIQYFGAGTRLSVL.

The CDR3 protein is CASTPGLARETQYF. In DNA form, the CDR3 reads TGTGCCAGCACCCCGGGACTAGCGAGAGAGACCCAGTACTTC. The chain uses TRBV28 and TRBJ2-5, with 10 bases fitting TRBD2. The V gene end was trimmed by 7 bases and the J gene end by 4 bases; junction bases not matched to a gene: 6. Germline loops: CDR1 MDHEN, CDR2 SYDVKM. This CDR3 is built from 14 residues.

This clone showed up just a few times. The CDR3 coding sequence is TGTGCCAGCAGCGTATCGCCAGTTAATGAAAAACTGTTTTTT. This encodes CASSVSPVNEKLFF. The chain employs TRBV9 and TRBJ1-4; the D is unclear. V shed 1 base and J shed 4 bases, with 8 bases lying between them. This CDR3 has 14 amino acids. Per germline, CDR1 SGDLS and CDR2 YYNGEE. Full variable domain (remainder filled in from reference TRBV9 and TRBJ1-4): DSGVTQTPKHLITATGQRVTLRCSPRSGDLSVYWYQQSLDQGLQFLIQYYNGEERAKGNILERFSAQQFPDLHSELNLSSLELGDSALYFCASSVSPVNEKLFFGSGTQLSVL.

The chain joins TRBV29-1 to TRBJ1-2; D is uncertain. V lost 2 bases and J 5 bases, leaving 15 bases between the germline ends. Per germline, CDR1 SQVTM and CDR2 ANQGSEA. The CDR3 has 14 amino acids. For the CDR3, the DNA is TGCAGCGTTGAAAGGCCGGGAAGTCGGTATGGCTACACCTTC. This translates into CSVERPGSRYGYTF.

This rearrangement joins TRBV6-1 to TRBJ1-2; D unclear. This CDR3 region has 13 residues. Germline CDR1 is MNHNS and CDR2 is SASEGT. V was shortened by 2 bases and J by 2 bases, with 6 bases between the two germline ends. The CDR3 sequence is CASSELGNYGYTF. The CDR3 DNA is TGTGCCAGCAGTGAACTAGGGAACTATGGCTACACCTTC.

The chain links TRBV23-1 to TRBJ2-7; no reliable D call. TRBV23-1 is designated an ORF whose function remains uncertain. V gave up 0 bases and J gave up 6 bases, with 9 bases separating them. The CDR3 is 13 amino acids. The CDR3: CASSQSLGREQYF. CDR3 DNA: TGCGCCAGCAGTCAATCCCTCGGACGCGAGCAGTACTTC.

The chain links TRBV10-3 to TRBJ2-7; D not resolved. Trimming pared 5 bases from V and 2 bases from J, leaving 13 bases between. The CDR3 is made up of 14 amino acids. CDR1 and CDR2 (germline): ENHRY, SYGVKD. The CDR3 loop reads CAISTGLGAYEQYF. Here the CDR3 DNA reads TGTGCCATCAGTACGGGCCTAGGTGCCTACGAGCAGTACTTC.

This sequence joins TRBV6-1 and TRBJ2-4, with 7 bases that match TRBD2. J gave up 7 bases and V 1 base, and 13 bases lay outside the gene matches. Germline V gene data show CDR1 as MNHNS and CDR2 as SASEGT. The CDR3 is made up of 17 amino acids. The CDR3 DNA is TGTGCCAGCAGTGAAGGGATCTGGGAGGGCCGTATTAACATTCAGTACTTC. Amino acid sequence: CASSEGIWEGRINIQYF.

This rearrangement joins TRBV7-2 to TRBJ1-5; D not resolved. Trimming removed 7 bases from V and 0 bases from J, with 7 bases in between. Germline-derived CDR1 and CDR2 are SGHTA and FQGNSA. The CDR3 spans 13 residues. CDR3 bases: TGTGCCAGCACCTCGTATAGCAATCAGCCCCAGCATTTT. Protein product: CASTSYSNQPQHF.

V is TRBV5-1 and J is TRBJ2-3, with TRBD1 identical over 8 bases. Trimming at V came to 4 bases and at J to 3 bases, leaving 7 bases not matched to a gene. From germline, CDR1 is SGHRS and CDR2 YFSETQ. CDR3 size: 15 residues. The CDR3 sequence is CASSPDRGQTDTQYF. The CDR3 region has the DNA TGCGCCAGCAGCCCAGACAGGGGTCAAACAGATACGCAGTATTTT.

The chain uses TRBV2 and TRBJ1-2; perhaps TRBD1 as D (6 bases). CDR3 length: 14 residues. In germline, CDR1 is SNHLY, CDR2 FYNNEI. V gave up 1 base and J gave up 7 bases, with 13 bases separating them. CDR3: CASSEVQGYGGYTF. As DNA, the CDR3 is TGTGCCAGCAGTGAAGTTCAGGGGTACGGTGGCTACACCTTC.

The chain is built from TRBV5-1 and TRBJ2-2; 9 positions agree with TRBD1. V lost 3 bases, J lost 5 bases, and 2 bases stayed unmatched. Germline V lookup: CDR1 SGHRS, CDR2 YFSETQ. This CDR3 comprises 14 residues. The CDR3 protein is CASSSDRGTGELFF. The CDR3 region has the DNA TGCGCCAGCAGCTCAGACAGGGGGACCGGGGAGCTGTTTTTT.

The rearrangement links TRBV9 to TRBJ1-1; tentatively, D is TRBD1 (5 bases). Trimming took 1 base from V and 3 from J, leaving 7 bases between them. This CDR3 has 13 amino acids. Germline CDR1 and CDR2: SGDLS and YYNGEE. CDR3 amino acids: CASSVSGDTEAFF. The CDR3 DNA reads as TGTGCCAGCAGCGTATCGGGGGACACTGAAGCTTTCTTT.

This chain uses TRBV7-2 with TRBJ2-2; no clear D. The CDR3 is 15 residues long. The V gene lost 7 bases and the J gene lost 0 bases, with 12 bases spanning the gap. Germline-derived CDR1 and CDR2 are SGHTA and FQGNSA. The chain's CDR3 is CASNTERANTGELFF. The CDR3 bases are TGTGCCAGCAACACCGAACGGGCGAACACCGGGGAGCTGTTTTTT.

The CDR3 loop reads CASTRDRSTDTQYF. The CDR3 DNA reads as TGTGCCAGCACCAGGGACAGGAGCACAGATACGCAGTATTTT. This sequence joins TRBV2 and TRBJ2-3, with 8 positions matching TRBD1. V lost 7 bases and J lost 0; bases outside the gene matches: 3. Germline V gives CDR1 SNHLY, CDR2 FYNNEI. This CDR3 region has 14 residues.

The chain combines TRBV19 with TRBJ1-6; D is unresolved. Per germline, CDR1 LNHDA and CDR2 SQIVND (reference sequence). The germline V and J ends were trimmed by 4 bases and 5 bases, with 15 bases remaining between them. The CDR3 is 16 amino acids. CDR3 sequence: CASSNRRNSNNSPLHF. The CDR3, as DNA: TGTGCCAGTAGTAATCGGAGGAATTCCAATAATTCACCCCTCCACTTT.

The V and J genes are TRBV28 and TRBJ2-7; 9 bases line up with TRBD1. Germline trimming cut 7 bases from V and 0 bases from J; bases unmatched to any gene: 7. This CDR3 has 15 amino acids. Germline V gene lookup returns CDR1 MDHEN and CDR2 SYDVKM. The CDR3 DNA sequence: TGTGCCAGCACCCCCGGGACAGGGCTCTCCTACGAGCAGTACTTC. It codes for CASTPGTGLSYEQYF.

This clone is medium-sized. V is TRBV2 and J is TRBJ1-2; D unclear. The V end was cut by 6 bases, the J end by 8 bases, with 25 bases between. Germline-derived CDR1 and CDR2 are SNHLY and FYNNEI. This CDR3 has 16 residues. CDR3 region: CASSSNAMTRTSGYTF. The CDR3, as DNA: TGTGCCAGCAGCTCCAACGCCATGACCCGGACGTCGGGCTACACCTTC.

This chain links TRBV20-1 with TRBJ2-6; D is ambiguous. Looked up from germline, CDR1 is DFQATT and CDR2 is SNEGSKA (reference sequence). The CDR3 is 11 residues long. V was pared by 6 bases and J by 4 bases, with 4 bases between. This CDR3 is CSARGANVLTF. The CDR3 nucleotides read TGCAGTGCCAGGGGGGCCAACGTCCTGACTTTC.

This clone was found once. A far larger clone is one base from this, pointing to a likely read error. This chain uses TRBV7-3 with TRBJ1-5, with TRBD1 as a possible D gene (5 bases). Looked up from germline, CDR1 is SGHTA and CDR2 is FQGTGA. Trimming removed 4 bases at V and 3 bases at J, with 7 bases between. CDR3 length: 13 residues. The CDR3 DNA is TGTGCCAGCAGCTCCGGGGCCAATCAGCCCCAGCATTTT. It specifies CASSSGANQPQHF.

V is TRBV9 and J is TRBJ1-1; D unclear. Trimming shortened V by 6 bases and J by 1 base, and 16 bases separated the two germline ends. Germline CDR1 and CDR2: SGDLS and YYNGEE. The CDR3 loop spans 15 amino acids. CDR3 in amino acids: CASTSGNTANTEAFF. CDR3 bases: TGTGCCAGCACCTCGGGTAACACCGCGAACACTGAAGCTTTCTTT.

This clone appeared a single time. This chain uses TRBV6-5 with TRBJ1-6, with D possibly being TRBD1 (6 bases). Germline lookup yields CDR1 MNHEY and CDR2 SVGAGI. The CDR3 extends over 11 amino acids. Trimming took off 6 bases at V and 16 bases at J, with 13 bases between the two ends. The CDR3 loop is CASSPAQGLHF. The DNA for the CDR3 is TGTGCCAGCAGCCCAGCACAGGGTCTCCACTTT.

The rearrangement joins TRBV2 to TRBJ1-5, with D uncertain. This CDR3 is built from 14 residues. Between the trimmed V and J ends, which lost 4 bases and 6 bases, there was a span of 13 bases. Germline V gives CDR1 SNHLY, CDR2 FYNNEI. The CDR3 protein is CASSALGKTQPQHF. The DNA of the CDR3 is TGTGCCAGCAGTGCCCTAGGGAAGACTCAGCCCCAGCATTTT.

The gene calls are TRBV6-1 and TRBJ2-7; 7 bases match TRBD1. The V gene's germline CDR1 is MNHNS and CDR2 SASEGT. Losses at the gene ends were 7 bases for V and 0 bases for J; bases not matched to a gene: 6. The CDR3 sequence is 14 residues long. The CDR3 DNA is TGTGCCAGCACCAAAGACAGGGCCTCCTACGAGCAGTACTTC. Residues: CASTKDRASYEQYF.

The chain combines TRBV7-2 with TRBJ1-6; D might be TRBD1 (6 bases). The CDR3 runs 16 residues. V lost 6 bases and J lost 0, with 12 bases in between. Germline V gene sequence: CDR1 SGHTA, CDR2 FQGNSA. DNA of the CDR3: TGTGCCAGCAGTACCACAGGGAGCTCCTATAATTCACCCCTCCACTTT. This codes for CASSTTGSSYNSPLHF.

A few counts support this clone. V and J are TRBV2 and TRBJ2-5; the D is unclear. V lost 3 bases to trimming and J lost 1 base, with 9 bases between them. Germline V gene lookup returns CDR1 SNHLY and CDR2 FYNNEI. The CDR3 has 14 amino acids. In nucleotides, the CDR3 is TGTGCCAGCAGTGACCAACAGAGCCAAGAGACCCAGTACTTC. It codes for CASSDQQSQETQYF.